What follows are 27 T cell receptor beta chains derived from one specimen sequenced in a study of blood T cell repertoires in COVID-19. This table comes from immunoSEQ multiplex PCR, and its TCRdb copy is limited to in-frame clones, with some not included. The top ten hold 4.5% to 6.5% of the sample, which has 200,000 or so clones, roughly 85% seen once. Sequencing was performed on peripheral blood. Source of these receptors: a woman in her twenties or thirties with acute or convalescent COVID-19.

The rearrangement joins TRBV5-6 to TRBJ1-6; D may be TRBD1 (5 bases). V gave up 3 bases and J gave up 7 bases, with 11 bases separating them. Germline CDR1 and CDR2: SGHDT and YYEEEE. CDR3 length equals 14 residues. The chain's CDR3 is CASSSQVGNSPLHF. The CDR3 DNA reads TGTGCCAGCAGCTCACAGGTGGGGAATTCACCCCTCCACTTT. Filled out from reference TRBV5-6 and TRBJ1-6, the complete variable domain reads DAGVTQSPTHLIKTRGQQVTLRCSPKSGHDTVSWYQQALGQGPQFIFQYYEEEERQRGNFPDRFSGHQFPNYSSELNVNALLLGDSALYLCASSSQVGNSPLHFGNGTRLTVT.

This rearrangement joins TRBV20-1 to TRBJ1-1; the D is unclear. Trimming shortened V by 6 bases and J by 7 bases, and 6 bases separated the two germline ends. The germline gives CDR1 DFQATT, CDR2 SNEGSKA (reference sequence). The length of the CDR3 is 9 residues. This CDR3 is CSAPGEAFF. The CDR3 nucleotides are TGCAGTGCCCCCGGTGAAGCTTTCTTT.

The chain links TRBV5-6 to TRBJ1-1; 7 bases are shared with TRBD1. Germline assignment: CDR1 SGHDT and CDR2 YYEEEE. With V trimmed by 3 bases and J by 1 base, 9 bases remained unmatched. CDR3 length: 16 amino acids. CDR3 bases: TGTGCCAGCAGCTCTTGGAGGGGGCCGGAGAACACTGAAGCTTTCTTT. Translated: CASSSWRGPENTEAFF.

The chain carries TRBV19 and TRBJ1-4; TRBD1 aligns across 9 bases. Germline V gene data show CDR1 as LNHDA and CDR2 as SQIVND (reference sequence). The ends lost 3 bases at V and 7 bases at J; junction bases unmatched: 6. The CDR3 extends over 15 amino acids. The CDR3 loop is CASSISQGAREKLFF. The CDR3 coding sequence is TGTGCCAGTAGTATCTCACAGGGGGCGCGTGAAAAACTGTTTTTT.

V usage is TRBV9 and J usage is TRBJ2-6; D is possibly TRBD2 (6 bases). Germline CDR1 SGDLS, CDR2 YYNGEE. Trimming left V 4 bases short and J 3 bases short, with 17 bases between. This CDR3 is built from 17 residues. CDR3: CASSPGPLGGGANVLTF. CDR3 coding DNA: TGTGCCAGCAGCCCCGGCCCACTCGGGGGTGGGGCCAACGTCCTGACTTTC. Full variable domain (missing parts from reference TRBV9 and TRBJ2-6): DSGVTQTPKHLITATGQRVTLRCSPRSGDLSVYWYQQSLDQGLQFLIQYYNGEERAKGNILERFSAQQFPDLHSELNLSSLELGDSALYFCASSPGPLGGGANVLTFGAGSRLTVL.

This clone was found once. The chain combines TRBV28 with TRBJ2-6; 7 bases fit TRBD1. In germline, CDR1 is MDHEN, CDR2 SYDVKM. V gave up 6 bases and J gave up 0 bases; unmatched junction bases: 5. The CDR3 has 16 amino acids. In DNA form, the CDR3 reads TGTGCCAGCAGGACGACAGGGACCTCTGGGGCCAACGTCCTGACTTTC. Translated, it gives CASRTTGTSGANVLTF.

The sample holds a few counts of this clone. This chain connects TRBV5-4 to TRBJ2-3; 8 nucleotides agree with TRBD2. V shed 3 bases and J 1 base; nucleotides not matched to a gene: 4. CDR3 length equals 15 residues. Per the germline V gene, CDR1 is SGHNT and CDR2 is YYREEE (reference sequence). The CDR3 DNA reads TGTGCCAGCAGCTCCGGGGGGGCCGGCACAGATACGCAGTATTTT. Amino acids: CASSSGGAGTDTQYF. Drawing the rest from reference TRBV5-4 and TRBJ2-3, the complete variable domain is ETGVTQSPTHLIKTRGQQVTLRCSSQSGHNTVSWYQQALGQGPQFIFQYYREEENGRGNFPPRFSGLQFPNYSSELNVNALELDDSALYLCASSSGGAGTDTQYFGPGTRLTVL.

The CDR3 bases are TGTGCCAGCAGCCTTCAAGAGACCCAGTACTTC. This translates into CASSLQETQYF. The rearrangement uses TRBV7-9 and TRBJ2-5; D is uncertain. The length of the CDR3 is 11 residues. CDR1 SEHNR and CDR2 FQNEAQ come from the germline V gene (reference sequence). Deletions cut 5 bases from V and 2 bases from J, with 3 bases between.

This sequence joins TRBV30 and TRBJ1-4, with D uncertain. V lost 3 bases and J lost 5, with 4 bases in between. Germline assignment: CDR1 GTSNPN and CDR2 SVGIG (reference sequence). The CDR3 loop spans 11 amino acids. CDR3 loop: CAWSVNEKLFF. The CDR3 bases are TGTGCCTGGAGCGTGAATGAAAAACTGTTTTTT.

V is TRBV9 and J is TRBJ2-5; no firm D call. The germline CDR1 and CDR2 sequences are SGDLS and YYNGEE. The CDR3 covers 14 residues. V lost 1 base and J 5 bases, leaving 12 bases between the germline ends. The CDR3: CASSVSLEWETQYF. CDR3 nucleotides: TGTGCCAGCAGCGTATCCCTAGAGTGGGAGACCCAGTACTTC.

CDR3 loop: CASTLASIFVDREGNTIYF. CDR3 in DNA: TGCGCCAGCACCCTAGCTTCAATCTTCGTGGACAGGGAAGGAAACACCATATATTTT. This rearrangement joins TRBV5-1 to TRBJ1-3, with 8 bases aligning to TRBD1. The junction had 21 bases not matched to a gene; V was cut back by 6 bases and J by 4 bases. The CDR3 totals 19 residues. Germline V gene lookup returns CDR1 SGHRS and CDR2 YFSETQ.

This chain links TRBV27 with TRBJ2-5; 8 bases fit TRBD2. CDR3 length equals 13 residues. Germline lookup yields CDR1 MNHEY and CDR2 SMNVEV (reference sequence). Trimming removed 7 bases from V and 5 bases from J; junction bases left unmatched: 6. This CDR3 reads CASMRGVRETQYF. The CDR3 DNA sequence: TGTGCCAGCATGCGGGGGGTCCGTGAGACCCAGTACTTC.

The rearrangement links TRBV6-2 or TRBV6-3 to TRBJ1-2; 7 bases match TRBD1. J was trimmed by 7 bases and V by 2 bases; bases with no gene match: 16. The CDR3 runs 17 residues. Germline V gene data show CDR1 as MNHEY and CDR2 as SVGEGT. CDR3 nucleotide sequence: TGTGCCAGCAGTTACCCGGGACAGCCGTGGGGTTCTGGTGGCTACACCTTC. Translating it yields CASSYPGQPWGSGGYTF.

This chain uses TRBV7-9 with TRBJ2-7, with TRBD1 identical over 7 bases. The CDR3 totals 13 residues. The V gene's germline CDR1 is SEHNR and CDR2 FQNEAQ (reference sequence). The trim removed 6 bases at V and 4 bases at J, leaving 6 bases unmatched. The CDR3 region is CASSFAQGYEQYF. Here the CDR3 DNA reads TGTGCCAGCAGTTTCGCACAGGGGTACGAGCAGTACTTC. Complete variable domain (other parts from reference TRBV7-9 and TRBJ2-7): DTGVSQNPRHKITKRGQNVTFRCDPISEHNRLYWYRQTLGQGPEFLTYFQNEAQLEKSRLLSDRFSAERPKGSFSTLEIQRTEQGDSAMYLCASSFAQGYEQYFGPGTRLTVT.

This clone was recorded once. The chain uses TRBV28 and TRBJ1-2; TRBD1 matches 8 bases. The CDR3 spans 14 residues. The V gene end was trimmed by 2 bases and the J gene end by 4 bases; junction bases not matched to a gene: 3. Per germline, CDR1 MDHEN and CDR2 SYDVKM. CDR3 in DNA: TGTGCCAGCAGTTTAGGGACAGGTCTCTATGGCTACACCTTC. Amino acids: CASSLGTGLYGYTF.

The V gene is TRBV7-2, the J gene TRBJ1-3, with D hard to call. Trimming shortened V by 1 base and J by 5 bases, and 9 bases separated the two germline ends. CDR1 SGHTA and CDR2 FQGNSA come from the germline V gene. The CDR3 length is 14 residues. CDR3 nucleotides: TGTGCCAGCAGCTTAGATGGCGGCAGAAACACCATATATTTT. Protein sequence: CASSLDGGRNTIYF.

The chain couples TRBV2 to TRBJ1-1; D remains unclear. Looked up from germline, CDR1 is SNHLY and CDR2 is FYNNEI. Trimming shortened V by 3 bases and J by 0 bases, and 8 bases separated the two germline ends. The CDR3 covers 14 residues. This chain's CDR3 is CASSDSGLNTEAFF. CDR3 in DNA: TGTGCCAGCAGTGACTCAGGTTTGAACACTGAAGCTTTCTTT.

This chain uses TRBV4-2 with TRBJ1-2; D may be TRBD1 (5 bases). V lost 0 bases to trimming and J lost 4 bases, with 12 bases between them. This CDR3 is 15 amino acids long. CDR1 and CDR2 from the germline V gene are LGHNA and YNFKEQ. The CDR3 spells CASSQDRATGYGYTF. For the CDR3, the DNA is TGTGCCAGCAGCCAAGATCGGGCAACAGGCTATGGCTACACCTTC.

The chain links TRBV6-1 to TRBJ2-5; D unclear. In germline, CDR1 is MNHNS, CDR2 SASEGT. V was trimmed by 1 base and J by 1 base, leaving 10 bases between them. This CDR3 contains 15 residues. The CDR3, as DNA: TGTGCCAGCAGTGAAGGGGCCGGTTCCCAAGAGACCCAGTACTTC. Amino acids: CASSEGAGSQETQYF.

The genes are TRBV7-2 and TRBJ1-1; D call uncertain. The CDR3 spans 13 residues. In germline, CDR1 is SGHTA, CDR2 FQGNSA. Trimming left V 2 bases short and J 1 base short, with 5 bases between. The CDR3 loop is CASSLRRNTEAFF. The CDR3 nucleotides read TGTGCCAGCAGCTTAAGGAGGAACACTGAAGCTTTCTTT. Filled out from reference TRBV7-2 and TRBJ1-1, the complete variable domain reads GAGVSQSPSNKVTEKGKDVELRCDPISGHTALYWYRQSLGQGLEFLIYFQGNSAPDKSGLPSDRFSAERTGGSVSTLTIQRTQQEDSAVYLCASSLRRNTEAFFGQGTRLTVV.

This rearrangement joins TRBV2 to TRBJ2-2, with a possible D match to TRBD1 (5 bases). Germline values: CDR1 SNHLY, CDR2 FYNNEI. Trimming removed 6 bases from V and 8 bases from J, with 19 bases in between. The length of the CDR3 is 15 residues. CDR3 coding DNA: TGTGCCAGCAGCGAAACCGGACATCTTACGGGGGAGCTGTTTTTT. Its protein product is CASSETGHLTGELFF.

The V gene is TRBV6-6, the J gene TRBJ1-4; 7 bases agree with TRBD1. Trimming at V came to 0 bases and at J to 8 bases, leaving 6 bases not matched to a gene. The length of the CDR3 is 15 residues. CDR1 is MNHNY and CDR2 is SVGAGI in the germline V gene (reference sequence). The CDR3 here is CASSYSEGAWEKLFF. CDR3 DNA: TGTGCCAGCAGTTACTCAGAGGGGGCGTGGGAAAAACTGTTTTTT.

This clone was detected only once. The chain has TRBV27 and TRBJ2-7; D uncertain. The CDR3 extends over 10 amino acids. The germline gives CDR1 MNHEY, CDR2 SMNVEV (reference sequence). Deletions cut 7 bases from V and 6 bases from J, with 7 bases between. CDR3 bases: TGTGCCAGCACCCACGGCGAGCAGTACTTC. Protein sequence: CASTHGEQYF.

This rearrangement joins TRBV5-1 to TRBJ2-2; D is possibly TRBD2 (7 bases). Trimming shortened V by 4 bases and J by 6 bases, and 19 bases separated the two germline ends. Germline V CDR1 and CDR2: SGHRS, YFSETQ. This CDR3 has 16 amino acids. The chain's CDR3 is CASSPTAGAGAGELFF. CDR3 coding DNA: TGCGCCAGCAGCCCTACGGCGGGGGCGGGCGCCGGGGAGCTGTTTTTT. Full variable domain (outside the CDR3, taken from reference TRBV5-1 and TRBJ2-2): KAGVTQTPRYLIKTRGQQVTLSCSPISGHRSVSWYQQTPGQGLQFLFEYFSETQRNKGNFPGRFSGRQFSNSRSEMNVSTLELGDSALYLCASSPTAGAGAGELFFGEGSRLTVL.

The genes are TRBV7-2 and TRBJ1-1; TRBD1 matches 8 bases. Germline CDR1 and CDR2: SGHTA and FQGNSA. The J segment lost 4 bases and the V segment lost 3 bases, leaving 7 bases of the junction unmatched. This CDR3 comprises 15 residues. The CDR3 protein is CASSLIGQGGTEAFF. DNA of the CDR3: TGTGCCAGCAGCTTGATAGGACAGGGCGGCACTGAAGCTTTCTTT.

This chain uses TRBV5-1 with TRBJ2-3, with 8 bases aligning to TRBD2. This CDR3 contains 16 residues. J was trimmed by 6 bases and V by 1 base; bases with no gene match: 10. The germline CDR1 and CDR2 sequences are SGHRS and YFSETQ. CDR3 amino acids: CASSLRTSGGSDTQYF. DNA for the CDR3: TGCGCCAGCAGCTTGAGGACCAGCGGGGGATCGGATACGCAGTATTTT.

CDR3 nucleotides: TGCAGCGGAGGACTATTCTACGACAATGAGCAGTTCTTC. This translates into CSGGLFYDNEQFF. The chain is built from TRBV29-1 and TRBJ2-1; possibly TRBD2 for D (6 bases). CDR1 and CDR2 from the germline V gene are SQVTM and ANQGSEA. V lost 7 bases, J lost 5 bases, and 15 bases lay in between. This CDR3 contains 13 residues.